This entry lists 17 T cell receptor beta chains sequenced from one sample in a study of OX40 agonist ivuxolimab in advanced cancers. Some clones are missing from TCRdb's copy, which holds only in-frame ones; the method was immunoSEQ multiplex PCR. This sample has 15,000 or so clones, with about 75% found just once. The source was CD4+ or CD8+ T cells sorted from blood, collected in a trial of the OX40 agonist ivuxolimab. The receptors were gathered from an adult with an advanced solid tumor such as melanoma, head and neck, liver or kidney cancer.

This clone counts as medium-sized. The V gene is TRBV4-1, the J gene TRBJ1-6; 8 nucleotides align to TRBD1. The V segment lost 2 bases and the J segment 10 bases; nucleotides outside the gene matches: 7. The germline CDR1 and CDR2 sequences are MGHRA and YSYEKL. The CDR3 spans 15 residues. In DNA, the CDR3 is TGCGCCAGCAGCCAACAGATACAGGGGGTGTCACCCCTCCACTTT. Translating gives CASSQQIQGVSPLHF.

The CDR3 nucleotides read TGTGCCAGCAGCTCCTACGGGGTCCCGAAGTACTTC. Protein product: CASSSYGVPKYF. This sequence joins TRBV5-4 and TRBJ2-7; D possibly corresponds to TRBD2 (5 bases). V was trimmed by 3 bases and J by 11 bases, leaving 15 bases between them. Germline values: CDR1 SGHNT, CDR2 YYREEE (reference sequence). The CDR3 extends over 12 amino acids.

The genes are TRBV7-9 and TRBJ2-7, with 7 bases fitting TRBD1. Germline values: CDR1 SEHNR, CDR2 FQNEAQ (reference sequence). The V gene end was trimmed by 5 bases and the J gene end by 3 bases; junction bases not matched to a gene: 1. This CDR3 region has 12 residues. This chain's CDR3 is CASSDRDYEQYF. DNA for the CDR3: TGTGCCAGCAGCGACAGGGACTACGAGCAGTACTTC.

The chain combines TRBV11-2 with TRBJ2-7; no firm D call. The V end was cut by 1 base, the J end by 3 bases, with 10 bases between. Looked up from germline, CDR1 is SGHAT and CDR2 is FQNNGV. This CDR3 is built from 14 residues. For the CDR3, the DNA is TGTGCCAGCAGCTTAGGCCCTCCCGGCTACGAGCAGTACTTC. Its translation is CASSLGPPGYEQYF.

This clone was counted once. The rearrangement links TRBV27 to TRBJ2-1; no clear D gene. Germline values: CDR1 MNHEY, CDR2 SMNVEV (reference sequence). V was clipped by 5 bases and J by 3 bases, with 5 bases between them. CDR3 length equals 12 residues. The CDR3 spells CASSQYYNEQFF. CDR3 bases: TGTGCCAGCAGTCAATACTACAATGAGCAGTTCTTC.

This chain connects TRBV9 to TRBJ2-3; 8 nucleotides match TRBD2. CDR3 length equals 13 residues. Losses at the gene ends were 6 bases for V and 3 bases for J; bases not matched to a gene: 3. Germline loops: CDR1 SGDLS, CDR2 YYNGEE. The CDR3 region is CASTGGGTDTQYF. DNA for the CDR3: TGTGCCAGCACCGGGGGGGGGACAGATACGCAGTATTTT. Using reference TRBV9 and TRBJ2-3 for the parts outside the CDR3, the full variable domain is DSGVTQTPKHLITATGQRVTLRCSPRSGDLSVYWYQQSLDQGLQFLIQYYNGEERAKGNILERFSAQQFPDLHSELNLSSLELGDSALYFCASTGGGTDTQYFGPGTRLTVL.

This chain uses TRBV7-8 with TRBJ2-1, with TRBD2 matching 10 bases. Germline CDR1 SGHVS, CDR2 FQNEAQ. The CDR3 extends over 16 amino acids. J lost 3 bases, V lost 5 bases, and 7 bases had no gene match. The CDR3 spells CASSPLAGALYNEQFF. The CDR3 nucleotides read TGTGCCAGCAGCCCCCTAGCGGGGGCCCTCTACAATGAGCAGTTCTTC.

The V gene is TRBV2, the J gene TRBJ2-2; 9 bases line up with TRBD2. Germline V gene lookup returns CDR1 SNHLY and CDR2 FYNNEI. The V and J ends lost 9 bases and 2 bases, in that order; junction bases with no gene match: 4. CDR3 size: 14 residues. CDR3 nucleotide sequence: TGTGCCAGTAAAGCGGGGGGAAACACCGGGGAGCTGTTTTTT. Amino acid sequence: CASKAGGNTGELFF.

J is TRBJ1-5 and V is TRBV6-1; no clear D gene. This CDR3 has 15 residues. Germline V lookup: CDR1 MNHNS, CDR2 SASEGT. The germline V and J ends were trimmed by 1 base and 7 bases, with 14 bases remaining between them. The CDR3 nucleotides read TGTGCCAGCAGTGAAGTGGACGGCTCCCGACAGCCCCAGCATTTT. Residues: CASSEVDGSRQPQHF.

This chain uses TRBV5-1 with TRBJ2-7; 9 bases align to TRBD1. There are 16 residues in the CDR3. Germline assignment: CDR1 SGHRS and CDR2 YFSETQ. Trimming removed 0 bases from V and 0 bases from J; junction bases left unmatched: 4. CDR3 bases: TGCGCCAGCAGCTTGGAAGGGACAGGGCGCTCCTACGAGCAGTACTTC. Its protein is CASSLEGTGRSYEQYF.

The V call is TRBV9, the J call TRBJ1-2; D is undetermined. V was clipped by 4 bases and J by 4 bases, with 14 bases between them. This CDR3 spans 14 amino acids. Germline CDR1 and CDR2: SGDLS and YYNGEE. CDR3: CASSPREGSYGYTF. The CDR3 bases are TGTGCCAGCAGCCCCCGGGAGGGATCCTATGGCTACACCTTC.

The J gene is TRBJ2-1, the V gene TRBV27, with 10 bases fitting TRBD2. There are 12 residues in the CDR3. Germline V gives CDR1 MNHEY, CDR2 SMNVEV (reference sequence). The ends lost 8 bases at V and 9 bases at J; junction bases unmatched: 4. In nucleotides, the CDR3 is TGTGCCAGCGGAGCGGGGGGGGCTGAGCAGTTCTTC. This translates into CASGAGGAEQFF.

The chain recombines TRBV7-3 with TRBJ1-1; D may be TRBD1 (5 bases). V dropped 5 bases and J dropped 0 bases, with 7 bases sitting between them. Per germline, CDR1 SGHTA and CDR2 FQGTGA. The CDR3 consists of 13 residues. The CDR3 reads CASSVTVNTEAFF. The CDR3 bases are TGTGCCAGCAGCGTGACAGTGAACACTGAAGCTTTCTTT.

The genes are TRBV7-9 and TRBJ2-7; D unclear. The germline V gene has CDR1 SEHNR and CDR2 FQNEAQ (reference sequence). Trimming removed 4 bases from V and 3 bases from J, with 16 bases in between. This CDR3 is built from 15 residues. CDR3 amino acids: CASSSSDKVSYEQYF. The CDR3 region has the DNA TGTGCCAGCAGCTCATCTGACAAAGTGAGCTACGAGCAGTACTTC.

The chain couples TRBV5-4 to TRBJ2-1, with a tentative D call TRBD1 (5 bases). The CDR3 sequence is 16 residues long. The germline CDR1 and CDR2 sequences are SGHNT and YYREEE (reference sequence). The V gene lost 3 bases and the J gene lost 1 base, with 14 bases spanning the gap. CDR3: CASSYITGSSYNEQFF. CDR3 nucleotides: TGTGCCAGCAGCTACATCACAGGTTCTTCCTACAATGAGCAGTTCTTC.

The gene calls are TRBV2 and TRBJ2-7; D is uncertain. The CDR3 consists of 12 residues. Trimming removed 4 bases at V and 7 bases at J, with 11 bases between. The germline V gene encodes CDR1 SNHLY and CDR2 FYNNEI. This CDR3 reads CASSATGWEQYF. CDR3 DNA: TGTGCCAGCAGTGCCACCGGTTGGGAGCAGTACTTC. Supplemented by reference TRBV2 and TRBJ2-7, the full variable domain reads EPEVTQTPSHQVTQMGQEVILRCVPISNHLYFYWYRQILGQKVEFLVSFYNNEISEKSEIFDDQFSVERPDGSNFTLKIRSTKLEDSAMYFCASSATGWEQYFGPGTRLTVT.

This clone has only one observation. One junction end does not reproduce the germline sequence, and a read error may be involved. The chain couples TRBV7-9 to TRBJ1-2, with TRBD1 matching over 9 bases. CDR3 size: 15 residues. The germline V gene encodes CDR1 SEHNR and CDR2 FQNEAQ (reference sequence). DNA of the CDR3: TGTGCCAGCAGTTTAGTGGGACAGGGTATCGGCGGCTACACCTTC. This sequence encodes CASSLVGQGIGGYTF.